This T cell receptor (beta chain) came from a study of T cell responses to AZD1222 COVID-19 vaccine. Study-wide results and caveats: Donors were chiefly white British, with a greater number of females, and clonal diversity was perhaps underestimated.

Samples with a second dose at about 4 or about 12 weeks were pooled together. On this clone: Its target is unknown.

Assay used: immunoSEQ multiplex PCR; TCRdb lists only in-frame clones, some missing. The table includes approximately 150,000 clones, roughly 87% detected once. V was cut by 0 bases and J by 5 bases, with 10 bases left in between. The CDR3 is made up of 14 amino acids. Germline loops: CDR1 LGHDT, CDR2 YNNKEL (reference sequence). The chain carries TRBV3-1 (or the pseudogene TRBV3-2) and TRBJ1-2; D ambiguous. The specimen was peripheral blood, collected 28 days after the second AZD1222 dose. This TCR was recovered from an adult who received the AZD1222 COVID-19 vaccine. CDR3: CASSQDKGLYGYTF. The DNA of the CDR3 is TGTGCCAGCAGCCAAGATAAGGGATTATATGGCTACACCTTC.